A single sample gave rise to the 4 T cell receptor beta chains below, sequenced in a study of T cell responses to AZD1222 COVID-19 vaccine. Assay used: immunoSEQ multiplex PCR; TCRdb lists only in-frame clones, some missing. The sample shows 95,000 to 150,000 clones, around nine tenths of them seen only once. This material consisted of peripheral blood, taken on day 0 of AZD1222 vaccination. These TCRs come from an adult in good health.

The genes are TRBV18 and TRBJ1-6, with 9 bases fitting TRBD1. Germline V gene data show CDR1 as KGHSH and CDR2 as LQKENI. J gave up 11 bases and V 1 base, and 6 bases lay outside the gene matches. The CDR3 length is 15 residues. The DNA for the CDR3 is TGTGCCAGCTCACCACGAGGGACAGGGTTGACACCCCTCCACTTT. Translating gives CASSPRGTGLTPLHF.

This chain joins TRBV5-5 and TRBJ1-1; no clear D gene. CDR1 and CDR2 from the germline V gene are SGHKS and YYEKEE (reference sequence). The CDR3 consists of 13 residues. V was pared by 3 bases and J by 2 bases, with 8 bases between. The CDR3 coding sequence is TGTGCCAGCAGCTGGGGTCTCAACACTGAAGCTTTCTTT. Translation: CASSWGLNTEAFF.

The gene calls are TRBV3-1 (or the pseudogene TRBV3-2) and TRBJ1-1, with a possible D match to TRBD1 (5 bases). The CDR3 consists of 12 residues. V dropped 4 bases and J dropped 5 bases, with 8 bases sitting between them. The germline gives CDR1 LGHDT, CDR2 YNNKEL (reference sequence). CDR3 residues: CASSPQGTEAFF. The CDR3 bases are TGTGCCAGCAGCCCCCAGGGTACTGAAGCTTTCTTT.

V and J are TRBV19 and TRBJ1-6; D perhaps matches TRBD1 (5 bases). Trimming cost V 0 bases and J 10 bases, with 16 bases left between them. This CDR3 has 16 amino acids. CDR1 LNHDA and CDR2 SQIVND come from the germline V gene (reference sequence). This CDR3 is CASSIDSGGNESPLHF. CDR3 nucleotides: TGTGCCAGTAGTATAGATTCTGGGGGGAATGAATCACCCCTCCACTTT.